This is a list of T cell receptor beta chains from one sample in a study of OX40 agonist ivuxolimab in advanced cancers. Assay: immunoSEQ multiplex PCR; the TCRdb copy retains only in-frame clones and omits some. Among fewer than 60,000 clones listed, 75% to 80% were seen once. Sequenced material: CD4+ or CD8+ T cells sorted from blood, taken in a trial of the OX40 agonist ivuxolimab. The receptors here all came from an adult with an advanced solid tumor such as melanoma, head and neck, liver or kidney cancer. The CDR3 runs from the conserved cysteine through the conserved F or W. Each record gives: V gene, clone size, J gene, D gene, CDR3 protein, CDR3 DNA. The D gene is left open where the match is weak. Some rows mark clone size as missing; the rest say once, few, many or name a class of expanded clone.

V gene: TRBV4-1; clone size: -; J gene: TRBJ1-5; D gene: -; CDR3 protein: CASSQVAYQPQHF; CDR3 DNA: TGCGCCAGCAGCCAAGTCGCTTATCAGCCCCAGCATTTT
V gene: TRBV6-1; clone size: -; J gene: TRBJ1-2; D gene: TRBD1; CDR3 protein: CASSITGTGEGCF; CDR3 DNA: TGTGCCAGCAGTATAACCGGGACAGGGGAAGGGTGCTTC
V gene: TRBV11-3; clone size: few; J gene: TRBJ1-2; D gene: TRBD1; CDR3 protein: CASSQGQGYGYTF; CDR3 DNA: TGTGCCAGCAGCCAAGGACAGGGCTATGGCTACACCTTC
V gene: TRBV6-1; clone size: once; J gene: TRBJ1-5; D gene: TRBD1; CDR3 protein: CASTLGQGYQPQHF; CDR3 DNA: TGTGCCAGCACCCTAGGACAGGGTTATCAGCCCCAGCATTTT
V gene: TRBV7-9; clone size: -; J gene: TRBJ1-2; D gene: TRBD1; CDR3 protein: CASSSSYLRDRGPGYTF; CDR3 DNA: TGTGCCAGCAGCTCCTCCTACCTTCGGGACAGGGGGCCCGGCTACACCTTC
V gene: TRBV5-4; clone size: -; J gene: TRBJ1-3; D gene: -; CDR3 protein: CASSLFVGTGNTIYF; CDR3 DNA: TGTGCCAGCAGCTTGTTTGTGGGTACTGGAAACACCATATATTTT
V gene: TRBV29-1; clone size: -; J gene: TRBJ2-1; D gene: TRBD2; CDR3 protein: CSVEDETSGTYNEQFF; CDR3 DNA: TGCAGCGTTGAAGATGAAACTAGCGGGACCTACAATGAGCAGTTCTTC
V gene: TRBV6-5; clone size: -; J gene: TRBJ1-4; D gene: -; CDR3 protein: CASSYRGYEKLFF; CDR3 DNA: TGTGCCAGCAGTTACCGGGGGTATGAAAAACTGTTTTTT
V gene: TRBV10-1; clone size: -; J gene: TRBJ2-7; D gene: TRBD2; CDR3 protein: CASSDRLAGSYEQYF; CDR3 DNA: TGCGCCAGCAGTGATAGACTAGCGGGAAGCTACGAGCAGTACTTC
V gene: TRBV5-1; clone size: -; J gene: TRBJ2-7; D gene: -; CDR3 protein: CASSLKEAQGQYF; CDR3 DNA: TGCGCCAGCAGCTTGAAGGAGGCTCAGGGGCAGTACTTC
V gene: TRBV6-5; clone size: -; J gene: TRBJ2-1; D gene: TRBD2; CDR3 protein: CASSYLTGGPYNEQFF; CDR3 DNA: TGTGCCAGCAGTTACTTGACGGGAGGGCCATACAATGAGCAGTTCTTC
V gene: TRBV25-1; clone size: -; J gene: TRBJ2-3; D gene: -; CDR3 protein: CASSEGGGTWTDTQYF; CDR3 DNA: TGTGCCAGCAGTGAGGGAGGCGGGACCTGGACAGATACGCAGTATTTT
V gene: TRBV6-5; clone size: few; J gene: TRBJ2-3; D gene: TRBD2; CDR3 protein: CASGLLAGTDTQYF; CDR3 DNA: TGTGCCAGTGGGCTACTAGCGGGCACAGATACGCAGTATTTT
V gene: TRBV5-1; clone size: -; J gene: TRBJ2-1; D gene: -; CDR3 protein: CASSLLADNEQFF; CDR3 DNA: TGCGCCAGCAGCTTGCTGGCGGACAATGAGCAGTTCTTC